Below are 27 T cell receptor beta chains sequenced from a single sample in a study of blood T cells in healthy people across ages. A J-beta primer mix and a sample-barcoded 5' primer were used in a second PCR of roughly 6 to 12 cycles. TCRdb used MiXCR to reprocess the 5' RACE reads, holding one entry per CDR3 protein. The sample has 710,000 or so distinct CDR3 sequences; about 34% are singletons. Sequenced input: blood. Receptor source: a woman of 80 years or more in good health.

This clonotype occurred many times. This chain joins TRBV6-2 or TRBV6-3 and TRBJ1-5; 9 bases fit TRBD1. J gave up 4 bases and V 6 bases, and 13 bases lay outside the gene matches. Germline V CDR1 and CDR2: MNHEY, SVGEGT. CDR3 length equals 17 residues. CDR3 nucleotide sequence: TGTGCCAGCAGCGGCCTGGGACAGGGTGTTTGGAATCAGCCCCAGCATTTT. Residues: CASSGLGQGVWNQPQHF.

The V and J genes are TRBV20-1 and TRBJ2-1, with TRBD2 as a possible D gene (5 bases). With the DNA end fitting TRBJ2-7 better, the J assignment may be wrong. The CDR3 is 14 residues long. CDR1 DFQATT and CDR2 SNEGSKA come from the germline V gene (reference sequence). This CDR3 is CSVQSGLRYNEQYF. In DNA, the CDR3 is TGCAGTGTCCAGTCCGGACTCCGCTACAATGAGCAGTACTTC.

This chain joins TRBV30 and TRBJ2-7; TRBD2 matches at 12 bases. CDR1 is GTSNPN and CDR2 is SVGIG in the germline V gene (reference sequence). V trimming: 3 bases; J trimming: 0 bases; junction bases outside the gene matches: 3. The CDR3 spans 15 residues. DNA of the CDR3: TGTGCCTGGAGACTAGCGGGGGGCCTCTCCTACGAGCAGTACTTC. Protein product: CAWRLAGGLSYEQYF.

There are many counts of this clonotype. The chain combines TRBV10-3 with TRBJ2-2; D gene unclear. CDR1 is ENHRY and CDR2 is SYGVKD in the germline V gene. V dropped 4 bases and J dropped 5 bases, with 2 bases sitting between them. This CDR3 has 11 amino acids. CDR3 coding DNA: TGTGCCATCAGTGTTACCGGGGAGCTGTTTTTT. As protein: CAISVTGELFF.

This clonotype was detected ten times or more. The chain joins TRBV4-3 to TRBJ2-1, with D possibly being TRBD1 or TRBD2 (5 bases each). This CDR3 has 17 amino acids. Germline V gene lookup returns CDR1 LGHNA and CDR2 YSLEER. V was clipped by 4 bases and J by 0 bases, with 16 bases between them. This chain's CDR3 is CASSRYYGTSSYNEQFF. The CDR3 DNA is TGCGCCAGCAGCCGATACTACGGGACGAGCTCCTACAATGAGCAGTTCTTC.

This chain connects TRBV29-1 to TRBJ1-2; D gene uncertain. The CDR3 length is 11 residues. V lost 5 bases and J lost 4, with 8 bases in between. From germline, CDR1 is SQVTM and CDR2 ANQGSEA. CDR3 sequence (DNA): TGCAGCGTTCCTGGATGCTATGGCTACACCTTC. It is translated as CSVPGCYGYTF.

Notes on this clonotype: A much larger clone is a single base away; this may be a read error. The gene calls are TRBV6-5 and TRBJ1-4, with D tentatively TRBD1 (5 bases). The length of the CDR3 is 13 residues. Germline V gene lookup returns CDR1 MNHEY and CDR2 SVGAGI. CDR3 loop: CASRWQGGEKRFF. CDR3 DNA sequence: TGTGCCAGCCGGTGGCAGGGTGGCGAAAAACGGTTTTTT.

V gene TRBV5-1 combines with J gene TRBJ1-1, with D maybe TRBD1 (6 bases). Trimming pared 5 bases from V and 3 bases from J, leaving 17 bases between. The CDR3 loop spans 15 amino acids. Germline loops: CDR1 SGHRS, CDR2 YFSETQ. The CDR3 nucleotides are TGCGCCAGCAGAAAAAGTAGGGGGGCGGACACTGAAGCTTTCTTT. Translation gives CASRKSRGADTEAFF.

Of note for this clonotype: A much larger clone sits a single nucleotide away, making a read error possible. V usage is TRBV5-1 and J usage is TRBJ2-1; D is ambiguous. CDR1 is SGHRS and CDR2 is YFSETQ in the germline V gene. The CDR3 contains 17 residues. This CDR3 is CASSLAPQSYSYNKQFF. CDR3 bases: TGCGCCAGCAGCTTGGCCCCGCAGTCTTACTCCTACAATAAGCAGTTCTTC.

This clonotype occurred many times. The chain has TRBV20-1 and TRBJ2-5; 8 nucleotides align to TRBD2. The CDR3 is 14 residues long. CDR1 DFQATT and CDR2 SNEGSKA come from the germline V gene (reference sequence). The J segment lost 5 bases and the V segment lost 1 base, leaving 6 bases of the junction unmatched. CDR3 loop: CSARVGTSSETQYF. The DNA of the CDR3 is TGCAGTGCTAGAGTCGGGACTAGTTCGGAGACCCAGTACTTC.

This clonotype was counted ten times or more. This rearrangement joins TRBV7-9 to TRBJ2-3; 10 nucleotides line up with TRBD1. Germline CDR1 is SEHNR and CDR2 is FQNEAQ (reference sequence). This CDR3 has 16 residues. V lost 5 bases, J lost 7 bases, and 12 bases stayed unmatched. The CDR3 DNA reads as TGTGCCAGCAGCGACGGGGGGACAGGGGTTAGAAATACGCAGTATTTT. As protein: CASSDGGTGVRNTQYF.

The gene calls are TRBV20-1 and TRBJ1-2; 7 bases line up with TRBD1. The CDR3 is 15 residues long. V shed 0 bases and J 3 bases; nucleotides not matched to a gene: 7. Germline-derived CDR1 and CDR2 are DFQATT and SNEGSKA (reference sequence). The DNA of the CDR3 is TGCAGTGCTAGAGATGGTTCCGGGACAGACTATGGCTACACCTTC. This encodes CSARDGSGTDYGYTF.

V gene TRBV29-1 combines with J gene TRBJ2-7; D perhaps matches TRBD2 (5 bases). Germline CDR1 SQVTM, CDR2 ANQGSEA. The CDR3 runs to 14 residues. V shed 3 bases and J shed 1 base, with 13 bases lying between them. In DNA, the CDR3 is TGCAGCGTTGAGGCACGCGGGCCATCCTACGAGCAGTACTTC. It codes for CSVEARGPSYEQYF.

Points on this clonotype: This may be a read error: a much more frequent sequence differs by one nucleotide. The chain employs TRBV9 and TRBJ2-3; D is undetermined. CDR1 and CDR2 from the germline V gene are SGDLS and YYNGEE. The CDR3 consists of 16 residues. The CDR3 DNA reads TGTACCAGCAGCGCTTTGGACGTAGGGCACACAGATACGCAGTATTTT. Its protein product is CTSSALDVGHTDTQYF.

This clonotype was observed many times. This sequence joins TRBV3-1 and TRBJ2-3, with a weak D call TRBD2 (6 bases). In germline, CDR1 is LGHDT, CDR2 YNNKEL (reference sequence). Trimming pared 3 bases from V and 7 bases from J, leaving 23 bases between. The length of the CDR3 is 17 residues. The CDR3: CASSQRNLALGVNTQYF. In nucleotides, the CDR3 is TGTGCCAGCAGCCAGAGGAATCTAGCGCTCGGTGTGAATACGCAGTATTTT.

V and J are TRBV20-1 and TRBJ2-7; D is ambiguous. The CDR3 loop spans 14 amino acids. From germline, CDR1 is DFQATT and CDR2 SNEGSKA (reference sequence). The germline V and J ends were trimmed by 3 bases and 0 bases, with 12 bases remaining between them. The CDR3 nucleotides are TGCAGTGCTAGGCCGGTTAGTAGCTCCTACGAGCAGTACTTC. Translating gives CSARPVSSSYEQYF.

This clonotype was picked up many times. This sequence joins TRBV7-2 and TRBJ2-5; D not resolved. V dropped 1 base and J dropped 1 base, with 7 bases sitting between them. The V gene's germline CDR1 is SGHTA and CDR2 FQGNSA. The CDR3 is 14 amino acids. CDR3 bases: TGTGCCAGCAGCTTAGACTACAGCCAAGAGACCCAGTACTTC. It translates to CASSLDYSQETQYF.

In its sample, this clonotype was seen a few times. V and J are TRBV30 and TRBJ1-5; perhaps TRBD1 as D (5 bases). Germline assignment: CDR1 GTSNPN and CDR2 SVGIG (reference sequence). The CDR3 spans 15 residues. Trimming removed 0 bases from V and 4 bases from J, with 13 bases in between. In nucleotides, the CDR3 is TGTGCCTGGAGTGTACGTGGGGGTTGGAATCAGCCCCAGCATTTT. Amino acids: CAWSVRGGWNQPQHF.

This clonotype was detected ten times or more. The genes are TRBV5-1 and TRBJ2-3; 9 positions agree with TRBD1. V shed 4 bases and J 5 bases; nucleotides not matched to a gene: 11. Germline assignment: CDR1 SGHRS and CDR2 YFSETQ. The CDR3 extends over 16 amino acids. CDR3 sequence (DNA): TGCGCCAGCAGCGCGGGACGGGGACAGGGAGGAGATACGCAGTATTTT. It translates to CASSAGRGQGGDTQYF.

The V call is TRBV4-2, the J call TRBJ1-1, with TRBD1 matching over 11 bases. The CDR3 spans 17 residues. Germline V lookup: CDR1 LGHNA, CDR2 YNFKEQ. Unmatched junction bases numbered 12, after V lost 4 bases and J lost 5 bases. The CDR3 loop is CASSRPPKGTGGTEAFF. The CDR3 DNA follows: TGTGCCAGCAGCCGCCCTCCTAAGGGGACAGGGGGAACTGAAGCTTTCTTT.

This clonotype was counted ten times or more. The chain joins TRBV12-3 or TRBV12-4 to TRBJ2-3; D possibly corresponds to TRBD1 (5 bases). CDR3 length: 15 residues. Between the trimmed V and J ends, which lost 4 bases and 4 bases, there was a span of 15 bases. The CDR3 DNA sequence: TGTGCCAGCAGTTACTCTCTTGGGGCGGCAGATACGCAGTATTTT. Its protein is CASSYSLGAADTQYF.

This sequence joins TRBV30 and TRBJ2-2; TRBD2 matches at 9 bases. This CDR3 comprises 15 residues. Germline V gene data show CDR1 as GTSNPN and CDR2 as SVGIG (reference sequence). The V gene end was trimmed by 4 bases and the J gene end by 5 bases; junction bases not matched to a gene: 8. CDR3 DNA: TGTGCCTGGATTGGCGGGGGGGCGGTAACCGGGGAGCTGTTTTTT. This gives the protein CAWIGGGAVTGELFF. Drawing the rest from reference TRBV30 and TRBJ2-2, the complete variable domain is SQTIHQWPATLVQPVGSPLSLECTVEGTSNPNLYWYRQAAGRGLQLLFYSVGIGQISSEVPQNLSASRPQDRQFILSSKKLLLSDSGFYLCAWIGGGAVTGELFFGEGSRLTVL.

This clonotype was detected many times. V is TRBV18 and J is TRBJ1-4; D is unclear. This CDR3 spans 14 amino acids. Trimming left V 6 bases short and J 8 bases short, with 16 bases between. Germline assignment: CDR1 KGHSH and CDR2 LQKENI. Written as DNA, the CDR3 is TGTGCCAGCTCGGACCGCAGGAACAGAGAAAAACTGTTTTTT. Translated: CASSDRRNREKLFF.

On this clonotype: This could be a read error, since a much larger clone is one nucleotide away. The chain is built from TRBV11-2 and TRBJ2-3; D is ambiguous. Trimming shortened V by 1 base and J by 4 bases, and 9 bases separated the two germline ends. The CDR3 runs to 14 residues. Germline assignment: CDR1 SGHAT and CDR2 FQNNGV. In DNA, the CDR3 is TGTGCCAGCAGCTTAGTCGTCTGGGCAGATACGCAGTATTTT. This codes for CASSLVVWADTQYF.

This clonotype has a handful of counts. The V and J genes are TRBV29-1 and TRBJ2-7; D unclear. Germline V gene data show CDR1 as SQVTM and CDR2 as ANQGSEA. The length of the CDR3 is 11 residues. Trimming removed 4 bases from V and 5 bases from J, with 9 bases in between. The CDR3 nucleotides read TGCAGCGTTGCCCGAGACAACGAGCAGTACTTC. It specifies CSVARDNEQYF.

This clonotype was detected many times. A read error may account for a junction end that differs from germline. The chain combines TRBV7-3 with TRBJ2-1, with TRBD1 matching over 7 bases. The CDR3 extends over 15 amino acids. From germline, CDR1 is SGHTA and CDR2 FQGTGA. The CDR3 loop reads CASSLTGDTYNEQFF. In DNA form, the CDR3 reads TGTGCCAGCAGCCTAACAGGGGACACCTACAATGAGCAGTTCTTC.

The V call is TRBV4-2, the J call TRBJ2-1; weak D call: TRBD2 (6 bases). Germline V gene lookup returns CDR1 LGHNA and CDR2 YNFKEQ. The CDR3 is 17 amino acids. Trimming cost V 0 bases and J 9 bases, with 21 bases left between them. The CDR3 sequence: CASSQEVAVDGVGEQFF. The DNA for the CDR3 is TGTGCCAGCAGCCAAGAGGTAGCGGTAGACGGGGTAGGTGAGCAGTTCTTC.